A selection of T cell receptor beta chains follows, all from one sample in a study of post-analysis software for immune sequencing data. TCRdb ran MiXCR on the PCR reads and lists one entry per CDR3 protein. Among about 770,000 distinct CDR3 sequences listed, roughly 50% were seen once. Material for sequencing was blood. These receptor sequences come from a girl between 10 and 17 years old with multiple sclerosis. Each CDR3 is given with its conserved first and last residue. A D gene is named only where the DNA matches it firmly. Clone size is not always given. Where it is, it says once, few, many or a class for expanded clones.

d_call | j_call | v_call | clone_size | cdr3_aa | cdr3_nt
TRBD2 | TRBJ2-3 | TRBV4-2 | - | CASSQDWRLAGDTQYF | TGTGCCAGCAGCCAAGATTGGCGACTAGCGGGAGATACGCAGTATTTT
TRBD1 | TRBJ1-5 | TRBV28 | - | CASSLWTGVAGNQPQHF | TGTGCCAGCAGTTTATGGACAGGGGTTGCGGGCAATCAGCCCCAGCATTTT
TRBD1 | TRBJ1-5 | TRBV20-1 | many | CSATPRGLSINQPQHF | TGCAGTGCAACCCCTAGGGGGCTCTCAATAAATCAGCCCCAGCATTTT
- | TRBJ2-1 | TRBV20-1 | few | CSASPNPGQFF | TGCAGTGCTAGTCCCAACCCGGGGCAGTTCTTC
- | TRBJ2-1 | TRBV20-1 | few | CRSGPHSREQFF | TGCAGATCCGGGCCCCACTCACGGGAGCAGTTCTTC
TRBD1 | TRBJ2-7 | TRBV7-2 | - | CASSPRTGYSYEQYF | TGTGCCAGCAGCCCCCGGACAGGTTACTCCTACGAGCAGTACTTC
- | TRBJ2-4 | TRBV20-1 | few | CSDTDIQYF | TGCAGCGATACTGACATTCAGTACTTC
- | TRBJ1-2 | TRBV6-5 | - | CASRLQGRGSGYTF | TGTGCCAGCAGGCTACAGGGTAGAGGGAGTGGCTACACCTTC
- | TRBJ2-7 | TRBV6-2/TRBV6-3 | few | CASSLGDGPYEQYF | TGTGCCAGCAGTTTAGGGGACGGACCATACGAGCAGTACTTC
- | TRBJ2-7 | TRBV7-6 | - | CASSLGAGNPYEQYF | TGTGCCAGCAGCTTAGGGGCAGGCAACCCCTACGAGCAGTACTTC
- | TRBJ1-2 | TRBV25-1 | - | CASSHQGSYGYTF | TGTGCCAGCAGTCACCAGGGTTCCTATGGCTACACCTTC
- | TRBJ2-7 | TRBV6-5 | - | CASSLQGLGHEQYF | TGTGCCAGCAGCCTCCAGGGTTTAGGCCACGAGCAGTACTTC
TRBD1 | TRBJ1-2 | TRBV12-3/TRBV12-4 | few | CASSLSGTAPNYGYTF | TGTGCCAGCAGTTTAAGCGGGACAGCCCCTAACTATGGCTACACCTTC
- | TRBJ1-5 | TRBV12-3/TRBV12-4 | many | CASSLGSNQPQHF | TGTGCCAGCAGCTTAGGTAGCAATCAGCCCCAGCATTTT
TRBD2 | TRBJ2-3 | TRBV18 | few | CAGSPKRGSWTDTQYF | TGTGCCGGCTCACCAAAACGCGGGAGTTGGACAGATACGCAGTATTTT
- | TRBJ1-2 | TRBV7-9 | - | CASSFPARGYGYTF | TGTGCCAGCAGCTTCCCGGCCCGAGGCTATGGCTACACCTTC
TRBD1 | TRBJ1-2 | TRBV7-2 | - | CASSLVGQGPSYTF | TGTGCCAGCAGCTTAGTCGGACAGGGCCCTTCGTACACCTTC
TRBD1 | TRBJ2-1 | TRBV6-5 | - | CASSGGQSSYNEQFF | TGTGCCAGCAGTGGGGGACAGAGCTCCTACAATGAGCAGTTCTTC
- | TRBJ2-7 | TRBV7-9 | - | CASSTTGRDEQYF | TGTGCCAGCAGCACGACAGGGAGGGACGAGCAGTACTTC
TRBD2 | TRBJ2-5 | TRBV29-1 | few | CSVEVQSGLAGVGETQYF | TGCAGCGTTGAAGTCCAAAGTGGACTAGCGGGAGTAGGAGAGACCCAGTACTTC
- | TRBJ2-1 | TRBV7-7 | once | CASSVLVGSQEFF | TGTGCTAGCAGCGTCCTGGTGGGCTCCCAGGAGTTCTTC
- | TRBJ2-7 | TRBV6-2/TRBV6-3 | few | CASTRVSGEQYF | TGTGCCAGCACGCGAGTGTCTGGAGAGCAGTACTTC
TRBD1 | TRBJ1-4 | TRBV4-2 | - | CASSPGGGKLFF | TGTGCCAGCAGCCCAGGGGGTGGAAAACTGTTTTTT
TRBD1 | TRBJ2-7 | TRBV7-2 | - | CASSLKTGVPYEQYF | TGTGCCAGCAGCTTAAAGACAGGGGTCCCCTACGAGCAGTACTTC
- | TRBJ1-2 | TRBV6-6 | - | CASSYPEANYGYTF | TGTGCCAGCAGTTACCCGGAGGCTAACTATGGCTACACCTTC
- | TRBJ1-2 | TRBV12-5 | - | CASGLSNQPGYTF | TGTGCTAGCGGTTTGAGTAACCAGCCTGGCTACACCTTC
- | TRBJ2-7 | TRBV18 | few | CASSSGRQSSYEQYF | TGTGCCAGCTCATCGGGCCGACAGAGCTCCTACGAGCAGTACTTC
TRBD2 | TRBJ2-7 | TRBV2 | few | CASSERTSGYEQYF | TGTGCCAGCAGTGAACGCACTAGCGGCTACGAGCAGTACTTC
- | TRBJ2-7 | TRBV12-3/TRBV12-4 | - | CASSRQIYEQYF | TGTGCCAGCAGCAGACAGATCTACGAGCAGTACTTC